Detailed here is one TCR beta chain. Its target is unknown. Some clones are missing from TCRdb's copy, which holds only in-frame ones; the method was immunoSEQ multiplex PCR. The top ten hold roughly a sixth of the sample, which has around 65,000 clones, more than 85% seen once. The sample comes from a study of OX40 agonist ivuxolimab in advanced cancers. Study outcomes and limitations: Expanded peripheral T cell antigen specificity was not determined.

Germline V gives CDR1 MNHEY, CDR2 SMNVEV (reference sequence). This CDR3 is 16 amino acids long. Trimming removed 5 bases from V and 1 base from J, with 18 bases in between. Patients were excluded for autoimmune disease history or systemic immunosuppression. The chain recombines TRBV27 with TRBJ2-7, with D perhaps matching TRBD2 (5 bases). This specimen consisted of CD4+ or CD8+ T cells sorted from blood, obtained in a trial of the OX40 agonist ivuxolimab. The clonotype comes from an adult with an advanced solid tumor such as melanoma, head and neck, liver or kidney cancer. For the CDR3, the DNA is TGTGCCAGCAGTCCCCGTGGACTTATGGGGTCCTACGAGCAGTACTTC. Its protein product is CASSPRGLMGSYEQYF.